The clone carrying this T cell receptor (beta chain) was seen only once. The target antigen is unknown. This was the immunoSEQ v3 assay. Assay used: immunoSEQ multiplex PCR; TCRdb lists only in-frame clones, some missing. The table shows about 6,300 clones, with over 65% occurring only once. This sample is part of a study of TIL therapy for anti-PD-1-resistant metastatic lung cancer. Background on the study: Tumors carried a median about 1.5 non-synonymous mutations per megabase.

Findings and limits, study-wide: Many TIL product clones were absent from baseline tumor, suggesting clonal contraction.

Sample time point: pre-treatment sample, taken before nivolumab and TIL therapy. Pleural nodules or supraclavicular lymph nodes made up most of the excised metastases sampled. Tumors were harvested before any PD-1/PD-L1 blockade. Enrollment ran from late 2017 to early 2020. V shed 5 bases and J shed 2 bases, with 8 bases lying between them. CDR3 length equals 13 residues. This clonotype was obtained from a person between 30 and 80 years old with non-small cell lung cancer. This chain joins TRBV12-3 or TRBV12-4 and TRBJ2-3; D uncertain. The sample was tumor tissue, taken at baseline. CDR3 protein: CASSPPFTDTQYF. CDR3 sequence (DNA): TGTGCCAGCAGTCCTCCCTTCACAGATACGCAGTATTTT.